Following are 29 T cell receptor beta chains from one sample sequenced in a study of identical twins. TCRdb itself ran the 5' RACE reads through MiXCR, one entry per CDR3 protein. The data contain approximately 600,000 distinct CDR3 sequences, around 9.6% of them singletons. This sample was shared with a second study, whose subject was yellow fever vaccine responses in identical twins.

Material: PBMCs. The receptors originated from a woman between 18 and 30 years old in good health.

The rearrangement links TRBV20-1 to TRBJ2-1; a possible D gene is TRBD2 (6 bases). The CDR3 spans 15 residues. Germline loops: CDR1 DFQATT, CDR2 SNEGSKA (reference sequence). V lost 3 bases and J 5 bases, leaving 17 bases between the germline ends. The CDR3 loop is CSAREGAGRNNEQFF. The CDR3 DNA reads TGCAGTGCTAGGGAGGGCGCCGGTCGGAACAATGAGCAGTTCTTC.

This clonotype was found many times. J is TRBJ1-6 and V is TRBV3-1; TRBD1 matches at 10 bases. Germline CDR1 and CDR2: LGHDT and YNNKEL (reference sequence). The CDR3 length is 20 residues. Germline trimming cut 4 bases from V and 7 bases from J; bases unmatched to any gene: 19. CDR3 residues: CASSPRDRGRTGAGNSPLHF. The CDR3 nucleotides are TGTGCCAGCAGCCCCCGGGACAGGGGTCGGACGGGTGCTGGGAATTCACCCCTCCACTTT.

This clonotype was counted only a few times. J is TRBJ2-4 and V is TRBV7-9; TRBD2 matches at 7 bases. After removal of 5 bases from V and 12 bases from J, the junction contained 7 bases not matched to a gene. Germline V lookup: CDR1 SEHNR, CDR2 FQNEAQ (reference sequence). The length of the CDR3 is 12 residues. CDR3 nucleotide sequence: TGTGCCAGCAGCCCAGCAGCGGGGCCTCAGTACTTC. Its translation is CASSPAAGPQYF. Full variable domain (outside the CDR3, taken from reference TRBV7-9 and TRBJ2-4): DTGVSQNPRHKITKRGQNVTFRCDPISEHNRLYWYRQTLGQGPEFLTYFQNEAQLEKSRLLSDRFSAERPKGSFSTLEIQRTEQGDSAMYLCASSPAAGPQYFGAGTRLSVL.

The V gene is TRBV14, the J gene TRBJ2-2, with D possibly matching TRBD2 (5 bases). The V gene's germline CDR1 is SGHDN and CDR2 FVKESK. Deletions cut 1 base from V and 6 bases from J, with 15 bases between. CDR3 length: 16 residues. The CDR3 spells CASSQGMASRSGELFF. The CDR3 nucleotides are TGTGCCAGCAGCCAAGGAATGGCTAGCCGGTCCGGGGAGCTGTTTTTT.

CDR3 protein: CAISQNGLEQFF. CDR3 coding DNA: TGTGCCATCAGTCAGAACGGACTCGAGCAGTTCTTC. The V gene is TRBV10-3, the J gene TRBJ2-1; D possibly corresponds to TRBD2 (5 bases). This CDR3 has 12 amino acids. Trimming removed 5 bases at V and 10 bases at J, with 12 bases between. Germline lookup yields CDR1 ENHRY and CDR2 SYGVKD.

The CDR3 nucleotides read TGTGCCTTCAGTTTCCTTCGCCCCGGGACAGGGGGCAACTATGGCTACACCTTC. Its protein is CAFSFLRPGTGGNYGYTF. The chain has TRBV12-3 or TRBV12-4 and TRBJ1-2; 12 bases are shared with TRBD1. This CDR3 comprises 18 residues. The ends lost 11 bases at V and 2 bases at J; junction bases unmatched: 18.

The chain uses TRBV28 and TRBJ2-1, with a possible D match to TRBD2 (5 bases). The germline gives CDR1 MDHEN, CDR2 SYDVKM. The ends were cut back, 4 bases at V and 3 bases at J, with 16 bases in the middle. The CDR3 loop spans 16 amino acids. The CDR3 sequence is CASSSLRGHYYNEQFF. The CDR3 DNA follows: TGTGCCAGCAGTTCCCTTCGCGGGCACTACTACAATGAGCAGTTCTTC. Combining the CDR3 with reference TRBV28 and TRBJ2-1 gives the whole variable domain DVKVTQSSRYLVKRTGEKVFLECVQDMDHENMFWYRQDPGLGLRLIYFSYDVKMKEKGDIPEGYSVSREKKERFSLILESASTNQTSMYLCASSSLRGHYYNEQFFGPGTRLTVL.

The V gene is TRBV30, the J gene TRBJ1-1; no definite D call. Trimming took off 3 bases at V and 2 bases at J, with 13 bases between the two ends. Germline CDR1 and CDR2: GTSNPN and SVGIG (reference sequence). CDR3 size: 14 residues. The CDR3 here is CAWSVTLANTEAFF. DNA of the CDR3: TGTGCCTGGAGCGTAACACTGGCAAACACTGAAGCTTTCTTT.

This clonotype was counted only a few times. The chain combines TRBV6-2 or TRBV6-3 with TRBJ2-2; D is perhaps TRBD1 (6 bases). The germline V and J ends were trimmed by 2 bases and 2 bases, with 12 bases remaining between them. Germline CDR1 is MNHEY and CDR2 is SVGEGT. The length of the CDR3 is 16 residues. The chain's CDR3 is CASSYVGTFNTGELFF. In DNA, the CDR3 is TGTGCCAGCAGTTACGTGGGGACATTCAACACCGGGGAGCTGTTTTTT.

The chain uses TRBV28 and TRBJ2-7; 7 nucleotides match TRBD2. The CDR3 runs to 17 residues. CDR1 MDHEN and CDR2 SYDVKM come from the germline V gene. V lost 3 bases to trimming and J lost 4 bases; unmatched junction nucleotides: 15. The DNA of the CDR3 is TGTGCCAGCAGTTTCCCCCTCCAAGAGGGAGCGGGGTACGAGCAGTACTTC. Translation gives CASSFPLQEGAGYEQYF. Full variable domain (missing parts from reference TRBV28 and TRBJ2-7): DVKVTQSSRYLVKRTGEKVFLECVQDMDHENMFWYRQDPGLGLRLIYFSYDVKMKEKGDIPEGYSVSREKKERFSLILESASTNQTSMYLCASSFPLQEGAGYEQYFGPGTRLTVT.

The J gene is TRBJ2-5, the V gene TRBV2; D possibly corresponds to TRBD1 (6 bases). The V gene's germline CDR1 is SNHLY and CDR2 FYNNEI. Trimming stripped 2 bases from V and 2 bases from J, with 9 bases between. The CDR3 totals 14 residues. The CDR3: CASSERTAQETQYF. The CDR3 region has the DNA TGTGCCAGCAGTGAAAGGACAGCGCAAGAGACCCAGTACTTC.

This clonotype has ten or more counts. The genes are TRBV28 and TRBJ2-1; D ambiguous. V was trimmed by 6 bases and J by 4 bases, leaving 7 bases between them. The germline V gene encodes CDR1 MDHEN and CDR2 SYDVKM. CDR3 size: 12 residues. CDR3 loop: CASRDGYNEQFF. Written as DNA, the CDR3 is TGTGCCAGCAGGGACGGGTACAATGAGCAGTTCTTC.

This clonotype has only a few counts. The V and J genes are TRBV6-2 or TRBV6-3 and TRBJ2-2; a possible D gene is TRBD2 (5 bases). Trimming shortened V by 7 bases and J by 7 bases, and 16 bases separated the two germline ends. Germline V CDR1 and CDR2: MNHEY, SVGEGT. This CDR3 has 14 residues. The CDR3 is CASNQGGLGGELFF. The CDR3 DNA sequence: TGTGCCAGCAATCAAGGAGGACTTGGCGGGGAGCTGTTTTTT.

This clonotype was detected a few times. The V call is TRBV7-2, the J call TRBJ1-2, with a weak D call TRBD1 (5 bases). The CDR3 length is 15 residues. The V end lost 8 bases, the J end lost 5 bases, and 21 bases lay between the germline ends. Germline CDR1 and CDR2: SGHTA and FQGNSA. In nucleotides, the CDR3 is TGTGCCAGCCTTCAACCCTCAGGTGGGGGGTATGGCTACACCTTC. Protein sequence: CASLQPSGGGYGYTF.

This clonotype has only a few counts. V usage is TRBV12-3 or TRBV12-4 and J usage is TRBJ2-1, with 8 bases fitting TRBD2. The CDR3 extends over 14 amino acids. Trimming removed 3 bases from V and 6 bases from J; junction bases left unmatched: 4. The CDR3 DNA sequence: TGTGCCAGCAGTTTCCCCGGGACTAGCAATGAGCAGTTCTTC. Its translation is CASSFPGTSNEQFF.

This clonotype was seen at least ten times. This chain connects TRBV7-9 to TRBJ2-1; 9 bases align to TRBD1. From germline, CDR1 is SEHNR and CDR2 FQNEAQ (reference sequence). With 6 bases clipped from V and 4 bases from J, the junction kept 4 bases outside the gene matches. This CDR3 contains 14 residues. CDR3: CASSTGGAYNEQFF. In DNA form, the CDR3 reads TGTGCCAGCAGTACAGGGGGCGCATACAATGAGCAGTTCTTC. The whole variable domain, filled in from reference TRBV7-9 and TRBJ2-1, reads DTGVSQNPRHKITKRGQNVTFRCDPISEHNRLYWYRQTLGQGPEFLTYFQNEAQLEKSRLLSDRFSAERPKGSFSTLEIQRTEQGDSAMYLCASSTGGAYNEQFFGPGTRLTVL.

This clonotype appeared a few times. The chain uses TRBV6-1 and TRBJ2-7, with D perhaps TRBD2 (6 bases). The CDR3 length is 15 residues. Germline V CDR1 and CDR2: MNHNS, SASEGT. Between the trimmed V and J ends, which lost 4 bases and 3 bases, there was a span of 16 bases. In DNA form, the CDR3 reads TGTGCCAGCAGTGGATATGGGACTGGTAGCTACGAGCAGTACTTC. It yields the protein CASSGYGTGSYEQYF.

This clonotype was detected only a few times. The CDR3 protein is CASSYGPKTSRETQYF. The CDR3 DNA reads as TGTGCCAGCAGTTACGGCCCAAAAACCTCGCGGGAGACCCAGTACTTC. The chain recombines TRBV6-2 or TRBV6-3 with TRBJ2-5; no clear D gene. This CDR3 spans 16 amino acids. V was clipped by 2 bases and J by 5 bases, with 18 bases between them. Germline V gene sequence: CDR1 MNHEY, CDR2 SVGEGT.

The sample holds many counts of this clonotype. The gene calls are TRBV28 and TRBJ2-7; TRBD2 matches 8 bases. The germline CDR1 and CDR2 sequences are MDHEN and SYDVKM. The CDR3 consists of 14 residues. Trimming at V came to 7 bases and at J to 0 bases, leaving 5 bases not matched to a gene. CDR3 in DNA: TGTGCCAGCATATCAGGGACTAGCTCCTACGAGCAGTACTTC. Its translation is CASISGTSSYEQYF.

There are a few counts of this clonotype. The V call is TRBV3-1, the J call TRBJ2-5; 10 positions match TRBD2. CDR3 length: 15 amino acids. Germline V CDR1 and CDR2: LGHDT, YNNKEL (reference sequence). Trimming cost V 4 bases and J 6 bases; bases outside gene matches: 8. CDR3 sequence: CASSPATSGKKTQYF. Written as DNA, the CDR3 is TGTGCCAGCAGCCCCGCAACTAGCGGGAAGAAGACCCAGTACTTC.

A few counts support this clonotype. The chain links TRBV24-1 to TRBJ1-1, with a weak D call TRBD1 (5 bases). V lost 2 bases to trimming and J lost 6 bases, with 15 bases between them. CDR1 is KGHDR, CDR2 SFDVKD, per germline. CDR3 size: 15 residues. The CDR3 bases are TGTGCCACCAGTGATTGGGGACCTTTACTGGCTGAAGCTTTCTTT. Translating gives CATSDWGPLLAEAFF.

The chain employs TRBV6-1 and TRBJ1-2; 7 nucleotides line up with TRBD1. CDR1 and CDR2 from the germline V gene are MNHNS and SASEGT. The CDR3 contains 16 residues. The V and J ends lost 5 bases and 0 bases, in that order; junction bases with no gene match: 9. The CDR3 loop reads CASSTGPGQSNYGYTF. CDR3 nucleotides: TGTGCCAGCAGTACGGGACCGGGACAGTCTAACTATGGCTACACCTTC.

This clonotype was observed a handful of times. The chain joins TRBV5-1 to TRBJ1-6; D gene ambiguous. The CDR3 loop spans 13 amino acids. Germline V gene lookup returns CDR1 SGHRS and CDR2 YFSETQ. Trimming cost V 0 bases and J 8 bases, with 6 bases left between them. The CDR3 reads CASSLEYDSPLHF. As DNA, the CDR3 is TGCGCCAGCAGCTTGGAGTACGATTCACCCCTCCACTTT.

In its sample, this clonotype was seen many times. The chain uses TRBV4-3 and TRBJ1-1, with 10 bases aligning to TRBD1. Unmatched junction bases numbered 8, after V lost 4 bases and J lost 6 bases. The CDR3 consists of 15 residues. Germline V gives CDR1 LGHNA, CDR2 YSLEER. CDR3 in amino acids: CASSRSGQGNSEAFF. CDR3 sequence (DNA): TGCGCCAGCAGCCGATCGGGACAGGGGAATTCTGAAGCTTTCTTT.

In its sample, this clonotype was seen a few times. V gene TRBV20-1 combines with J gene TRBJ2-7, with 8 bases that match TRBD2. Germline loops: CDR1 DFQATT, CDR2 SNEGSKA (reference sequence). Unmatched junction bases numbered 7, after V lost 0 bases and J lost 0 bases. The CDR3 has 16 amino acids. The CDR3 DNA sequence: TGCAGTGCTAGAGATCAGAGCGGGGGTTTCTCCTACGAGCAGTACTTC. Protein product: CSARDQSGGFSYEQYF.

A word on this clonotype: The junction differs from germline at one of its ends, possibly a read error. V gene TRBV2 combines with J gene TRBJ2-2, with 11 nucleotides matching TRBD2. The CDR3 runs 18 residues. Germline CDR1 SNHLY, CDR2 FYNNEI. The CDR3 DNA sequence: TGTGCCATCAGTCCCAATCGACTAGCGGGAAGCCGCACCGGGGAGCTGTTTTTT. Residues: CAISPNRLAGSRTGELFF.

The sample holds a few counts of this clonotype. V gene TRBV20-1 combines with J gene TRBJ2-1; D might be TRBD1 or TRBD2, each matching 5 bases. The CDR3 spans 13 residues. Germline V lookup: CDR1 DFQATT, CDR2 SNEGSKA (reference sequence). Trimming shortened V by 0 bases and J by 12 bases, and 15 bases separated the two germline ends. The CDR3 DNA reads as TGCAGTGCTAGAGACCCGCCGAGGGACCCGCAGTTCTTC. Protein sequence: CSARDPPRDPQFF.

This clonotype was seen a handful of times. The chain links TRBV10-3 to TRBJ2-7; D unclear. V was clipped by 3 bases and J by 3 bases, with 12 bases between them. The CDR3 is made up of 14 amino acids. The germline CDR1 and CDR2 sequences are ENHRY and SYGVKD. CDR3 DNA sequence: TGTGCCATCAGTGATGGCAGTAATAGCTACGAGCAGTACTTC. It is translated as CAISDGSNSYEQYF.

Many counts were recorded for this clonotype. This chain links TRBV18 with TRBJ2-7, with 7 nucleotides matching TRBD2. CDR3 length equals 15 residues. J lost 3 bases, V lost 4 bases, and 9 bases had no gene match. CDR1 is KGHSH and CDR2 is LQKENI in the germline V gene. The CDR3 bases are TGTGCCAGCTCACTAGAAGCGGGGTCAGTCTACGAGCAGTACTTC. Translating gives CASSLEAGSVYEQYF.